The rows below give T cell receptor beta chains drawn from one sample of a study of response to subunit inactivated influenza vaccine. MiXCR was run by TCRdb on the RT-PCR reads, yielding one entry per CDR3 protein. Of about 500,000 distinct CDR3 sequences listed, about 15% are singletons. Specimen: CD4+ T cells sorted from PBMCs, collected around 25 months after vaccination. The receptor source for this set is a man aged 50 to 69 who received an inactivated influenza vaccine. Both conserved end residues are part of each CDR3. D genes are given only for firm matches. Only some rows state a clone size, as once, few, many or a class for expanded clones.

TRBV19	few	TRBD2	TRBJ2-1	CASSTSGTIYNEQFF	TGTGCCAGTAGTACCTCCGGGACTATATACAATGAGCAGTTCTTC
TRBV6-2/TRBV6-3	NA	NA	TRBJ2-1	CASTHVGGENEQFF	TGTGCCAGCACCCACGTGGGTGGGGAAAATGAGCAGTTCTTC
TRBV18	NA	NA	TRBJ2-2	CASSPQNLRTNTGELFF	TGTGCCAGCTCACCACAAAACTTACGAACGAACACCGGGGAGCTGTTTTTT
TRBV20-1	NA	NA	TRBJ1-1	CSANRLLNTEAFF	TGCAGTGCAAACAGATTATTGAACACTGAAGCTTTCTTT
TRBV6-1	few	NA	TRBJ2-5	CASRPGTTKETQYF	TGTGCCAGCAGACCCGGGACGACCAAGGAGACCCAGTACTTC
TRBV7-2	few	NA	TRBJ2-3	CASSRLALDTQYF	TGTGCCAGCAGCCGTCTAGCGCTAGATACGCAGTATTTT
TRBV12-3/TRBV12-4	few	NA	TRBJ2-6	CASSLGTDSGANVLTF	TGTGCCAGCAGTTTGGGGACGGACTCTGGGGCCAACGTCCTGACTTTC
TRBV20-1	NA	NA	TRBJ2-2	CSAITTGNTGELFF	TGCAGTGCGATAACCACAGGGAACACCGGGGAGCTGTTTTTT
TRBV7-6	many	NA	TRBJ2-7	CASSPAGVYEQYF	TGTGCCAGCAGCCCTGCCGGCGTCTACGAGCAGTACTTC
TRBV20-1	NA	TRBD2	TRBJ2-3	CSAAIAGGTDTQYF	TGCAGTGCAGCAATAGCGGGGGGGACAGATACGCAGTATTTT
TRBV5-1	NA	NA	TRBJ1-4	CASSLAGSNEKLFF	TGCGCCAGCAGCTTGGCCGGGTCTAATGAAAAACTGTTTTTT
TRBV12-3/TRBV12-4	many	NA	TRBJ1-2	CASSLTSTVANYGYTF	TGTGCCAGCAGTTTAACGTCGACAGTTGCTAACTATGGCTACACCTTC
TRBV5-1	many	NA	TRBJ2-4	CASSQGTAKNIQYF	TGCGCCAGCAGCCAAGGGACAGCCAAAAACATTCAGTACTTC
TRBV4-2	NA	TRBD2	TRBJ2-3	CASSQLAGSYTDTQYF	TGTGCCAGCAGCCAGCTAGCGGGGTCCTACACAGATACGCAGTATTTT
TRBV6-2/TRBV6-3	NA	NA	TRBJ2-1	CAISYGGNEQFF	TGTGCCATCTCGTATGGGGGCAATGAGCAGTTCTTC
TRBV5-1	NA	TRBD2	TRBJ2-3	CASTVRGGGTDTQYF	TGCGCCAGCACCGTAAGGGGAGGGGGCACAGATACGCAGTATTTT
TRBV5-1	few	TRBD1	TRBJ2-2	CASSQGAVDTGELFF	TGCGCCAGCAGTCAGGGGGCGGTGGACACCGGGGAGCTGTTTTTT
TRBV14	few	NA	TRBJ2-1	CASSGGFEQFF	TGTGCCAGCTCAGGAGGCTTTGAGCAGTTCTTC
TRBV12-3/TRBV12-4	many	NA	TRBJ1-5	CASSLALGNQPQHF	TGTGCCAGCAGTTTAGCCCTGGGGAATCAGCCCCAGCATTTT
TRBV2	few	NA	TRBJ1-6	CASRGDGDNSPLHF	TGTGCCAGCAGAGGGGACGGAGATAATTCACCCCTCCACTTT
TRBV2	NA	NA	TRBJ2-1	CASKVYNEQFF	TGTGCCAGCAAAGTTTACAATGAGCAGTTCTTC
TRBV5-5	NA	NA	TRBJ2-7	CASSWGVAYEQYF	TGTGCCAGCAGCTGGGGGGTGGCCTACGAGCAGTACTTC
TRBV7-8	NA	NA	TRBJ2-7	CASSLAGAGSYEQYF	TGTGCCAGCAGCTTAGCGGGTGCGGGTTCCTACGAGCAGTACTTC
TRBV20-1	many	NA	TRBJ2-7	CSAMGRGYEQYF	TGCAGTGCTATGGGCAGGGGTTACGAGCAGTACTTC
TRBV5-1	few	NA	TRBJ2-1	CASSISGGAGDEQFF	TGCGCCAGCAGCATTTCAGGGGGCGCGGGGGATGAGCAGTTCTTC
TRBV20-1	few	NA	TRBJ2-1	CSASSQYNEQFF	TGCAGTGCTAGCTCACAGTACAATGAGCAGTTCTTC
TRBV20-1	NA	NA	TRBJ2-1	CSALLGEQFF	TGCAGTGCTCTCCTAGGGGAGCAGTTCTTC
TRBV27	NA	NA	TRBJ2-2	CASSWGVPTANTGELFF	TGTGCCAGCAGTTGGGGAGTACCTACCGCGAACACCGGGGAGCTGTTTTTT
TRBV4-3	NA	TRBD2	TRBJ2-2	CASSQGTSGIRGIGELFF	TGCGCCAGCAGCCAAGGGACTAGCGGGATACGGGGCATCGGGGAGCTGTTTTTT
TRBV20-1	few	NA	TRBJ1-2	CSARGGIYGYTF	TGCAGTGCTAGAGGGGGGATCTATGGCTACACCTTC
TRBV7-2	NA	NA	TRBJ2-7	CASNKSPGEFGEQYF	TGTGCCAGCAACAAGAGTCCAGGGGAATTCGGCGAGCAGTACTTC
TRBV12-3/TRBV12-4	NA	TRBD1	TRBJ1-6	CASSRRQGNNSPLHF	TGTGCCAGCAGTCGTAGACAGGGTAATAATTCACCCCTCCACTTT
TRBV20-1	NA	NA	TRBJ2-1	CSARAGDRGNEQFF	TGCAGTGCTAGAGCAGGCGACAGAGGTAATGAGCAGTTCTTC
TRBV25-1	NA	TRBD1	TRBJ2-7	CASSPSGQAPYEQYF	TGTGCCAGCAGTCCCTCGGGACAGGCCCCCTACGAGCAGTACTTC
TRBV11-1	few	NA	TRBJ2-3	CASSITSWDTQYF	TGTGCCAGCAGCATAACTAGCTGGGATACGCAGTATTTT
TRBV5-1	few	TRBD1	TRBJ2-7	CASSGTGVYEQYF	TGCGCCAGCAGCGGGACAGGGGTCTACGAGCAGTACTTC
TRBV20-1	NA	NA	TRBJ2-2	CSASSGAGELFF	TGCAGTGCTAGTTCTGGGGCCGGGGAGCTGTTTTTT
TRBV10-3	NA	NA	TRBJ2-5	CAISNVQETQYF	TGTGCCATCAGTAACGTCCAAGAGACCCAGTACTTC
TRBV12-3/TRBV12-4	NA	NA	TRBJ1-2	CASSSRTGGYTF	TGTGCCAGCAGTTCTCGGACGGGGGGCTACACCTTC
TRBV11-2	NA	NA	TRBJ1-5	CASSLGYGSNQPQHF	TGTGCCAGCAGCCTAGGGTACGGCAGCAATCAGCCCCAGCATTTT
TRBV20-1	NA	NA	TRBJ1-6	CSARRQGGGSYNSPLHF	TGCAGTGCTAGACGCCAGGGAGGTGGCTCCTATAATTCACCCCTCCACTTT
TRBV4-2	many	TRBD2	TRBJ2-7	CASSQDGASGSTPYEQYF	TGTGCCAGCAGCCAAGATGGGGCTAGCGGGAGTACCCCCTACGAGCAGTACTTC
TRBV25-1	few	NA	TRBJ2-7	CASSEYGGAAYEQYF	TGTGCCAGCAGTGAATATGGGGGGGCGGCCTACGAGCAGTACTTC
TRBV20-1	many	TRBD2	TRBJ2-5	CSAVGTSGTAETQYF	TGCAGTGCTGTCGGGACTAGCGGGACGGCGGAGACCCAGTACTTC
TRBV12-3/TRBV12-4	few	NA	TRBJ2-3	CASSSRTESTDTQYF	TGTGCCAGCAGTTCCAGGACCGAAAGCACAGATACGCAGTATTTT
TRBV20-1	few	NA	TRBJ1-1	CSAKQSSTEAFF	TGCAGTGCTAAACAGTCAAGCACTGAAGCTTTCTTT
TRBV6-2/TRBV6-3	few	NA	TRBJ2-5	CASSTLGTSSQETQYF	TGTGCCAGCAGTACTCTGGGAACTAGCTCCCAAGAGACCCAGTACTTC
TRBV20-1	many	NA	TRBJ1-2	CSAKPPAAGGYGYTF	TGCAGTGCGAAACCCCCGGCGGCAGGCGGATATGGCTACACCTTC
TRBV6-2/TRBV6-3	NA	NA	TRBJ1-5	CASRGWRGNSNQPQHF	TGTGCCAGCCGTGGGTGGAGAGGGAATAGCAATCAGCCCCAGCATTTT
TRBV7-3	few	TRBD2	TRBJ2-1	CASSAIAGGLYEQFF	TGTGCCAGCAGCGCAATAGCGGGAGGTCTCTATGAGCAGTTCTTC
TRBV9	NA	TRBD2	TRBJ2-2	CASSVFSGRNTGELFF	TGTGCCAGCAGCGTATTCAGCGGGAGGAACACCGGGGAGCTGTTTTTT
TRBV6-2/TRBV6-3	few	NA	TRBJ2-2	CASSDPRGGGPGELFF	TGTGCCAGCAGTGATCCCAGAGGGGGAGGCCCCGGGGAGCTGTTTTTT
TRBV20-1	NA	NA	TRBJ2-5	CSAIRETQYF	TGCAGTGCTATCCGGGAGACCCAGTACTTC